The 17 T cell receptor beta chains given below trace back to one sample, sequenced in a study of T cells in Graves' hyperthyroidism and ophthalmopathy. There were TCR beta CDR3 regions amplified from RNA transcripts. When the TCR CDR3 underwent first-round RT-PCR, the HTBI primer set was used. MiXCR, applied by TCRdb to the multiplex PCR reads, yields one record per CDR3 protein. Here the sample spans hundreds of thousands of distinct CDR3 sequences, approximately 14% being singletons. The sample comprised blood. These receptors originate from a woman in her late teens or twenties with Graves' hyperthyroidism.

This clonotype has only a few counts. The chain carries TRBV28 and TRBJ1-3; no clear D gene. V lost 1 base to trimming and J lost 4 bases, with 14 bases between them. CDR1 MDHEN and CDR2 SYDVKM come from the germline V gene. The CDR3 is 16 amino acids. The CDR3 DNA reads TGTGCCAGCAGTTTATTTCGGGCCGGAGGGGGAAACACCATATATTTT. Amino acid sequence: CASSLFRAGGGNTIYF.

This clonotype was picked up a small number of times. The chain employs TRBV5-1 and TRBJ2-1; maybe TRBD2 (6 bases). CDR1 and CDR2 from the germline V gene are SGHRS and YFSETQ. Between the trimmed V and J ends, which lost 4 bases and 6 bases, there was a span of 20 bases. The CDR3 runs to 16 residues. CDR3 amino acids: CASSEKVGRLGNEQFF. In nucleotides, the CDR3 is TGCGCCAGCAGCGAGAAAGTGGGCAGACTAGGCAATGAGCAGTTCTTC.

The sample holds many counts of this clonotype. The gene calls are TRBV3-1 and TRBJ1-3; 7 positions match TRBD1. V trimming: 0 bases; J trimming: 4 bases; junction bases outside the gene matches: 9. Looked up from germline, CDR1 is LGHDT and CDR2 is YNNKEL (reference sequence). The CDR3 runs to 17 residues. The CDR3 coding sequence is TGTGCCAGCAGCCAAGATTCCCTCGGACAGGCCGGAAACACCATATATTTT. Its protein is CASSQDSLGQAGNTIYF.

The chain couples TRBV7-9 to TRBJ2-1, with a tentative D call TRBD2 (6 bases). The CDR3 is made up of 15 amino acids. Trimming left V 3 bases short and J 2 bases short, with 11 bases between. Germline V gene lookup returns CDR1 SEHNR and CDR2 FQNEAQ (reference sequence). DNA of the CDR3: TGTGCCAGCAGCTTCCCGGGACTGGCCTACAATGAGCAGTTCTTC. Amino acid sequence: CASSFPGLAYNEQFF.

This clonotype was detected many times. The J gene is TRBJ1-1, the V gene TRBV20-1; 9 nucleotides agree with TRBD1. The germline gives CDR1 DFQATT, CDR2 SNEGSKA (reference sequence). V trimming: 4 bases; J trimming: 8 bases; junction bases outside the gene matches: 8. The CDR3 extends over 13 amino acids. DNA of the CDR3: TGCAGTGCTAAAGGACAGGGGACCGTAGAAGCTTTCTTT. Its translation is CSAKGQGTVEAFF.

This clonotype was counted only a few times. One base away lies a much larger clone, so this may be a sequencing read error. The V call is TRBV9, the J call TRBJ2-1, with 8 bases aligning to TRBD2. With V trimmed by 3 bases and J by 0 bases, 2 bases remained unmatched. The CDR3 extends over 15 amino acids. Per the germline V gene, CDR1 is SGDLS and CDR2 is YYNGEE. Here the CDR3 DNA reads TGTGCCAGCAGCGCCGGGACTAGCTCCTACAATGAGCAGTTCTTC. It encodes CASSAGTSSYNEQFF.

This clonotype was detected only a few times. The chain is built from TRBV4-1 and TRBJ1-4; D is ambiguous. The CDR3 runs to 13 residues. CDR1 is MGHRA, CDR2 YSYEKL, per germline. Trimming cost V 2 bases and J 10 bases, with 11 bases left between them. The CDR3 loop reads CASSQPFWGKLFF. The CDR3 DNA reads as TGCGCCAGCAGCCAACCTTTCTGGGGAAAACTGTTTTTT.

This clonotype was seen more than once but under ten times. The chain uses TRBV19 and TRBJ1-5; 10 bases are a match to TRBD1. The ends lost 11 bases at V and 2 bases at J; junction bases unmatched: 18. The CDR3 consists of 18 residues. Germline V gene sequence: CDR1 LNHDA, CDR2 SQIVND (reference sequence). For the CDR3, the DNA is TGTGCCGTCCAACCCCGCGGGACAGGGGTCCTTGGCAATCAGCCCCAGCATTTT. Its translation is CAVQPRGTGVLGNQPQHF.

This clonotype occurred many times. The gene calls are TRBV20-1 and TRBJ1-5, with 7 bases aligning to TRBD1. The germline gives CDR1 DFQATT, CDR2 SNEGSKA (reference sequence). Trimming removed 2 bases from V and 5 bases from J; junction bases left unmatched: 3. CDR3 size: 13 residues. This chain's CDR3 is CSARQGVDQPQHF. The DNA for the CDR3 is TGCAGTGCTAGACAGGGGGTGGATCAGCCCCAGCATTTT.

The chain has TRBV10-3 and TRBJ2-7; a weak D match, TRBD1 (6 bases). The V gene's germline CDR1 is ENHRY and CDR2 SYGVKD. The CDR3 contains 15 residues. The germline V and J ends were trimmed by 3 bases and 1 base, with 13 bases remaining between them. CDR3 DNA sequence: TGTGCCATCAGTGACTCCGGGACACCTTCCTACGAGCAGTACTTC. Translating it yields CAISDSGTPSYEQYF.

Ten or more counts support this clonotype. This rearrangement joins TRBV6-1 to TRBJ2-1; no clear D gene. This CDR3 region has 12 residues. The V end was cut by 1 base, the J end by 12 bases, with 10 bases between. Germline V gives CDR1 MNHNS, CDR2 SASEGT. CDR3 amino acids: CASSEVRTAQFF. Here the CDR3 DNA reads TGTGCCAGCAGTGAAGTGAGGACGGCGCAGTTCTTC.

Here the CDR3 DNA reads TGTGCCAGCAGTTTCTGGGGTGGGTCTGATCAGCCCCAGCATTTT. Residues: CASSFWGGSDQPQHF. V and J are TRBV12-3 or TRBV12-4 and TRBJ1-5, with D unclear. V gave up 3 bases and J gave up 5 bases, with 14 bases separating them. The CDR3 extends over 15 amino acids.

This clonotype was picked up a small number of times. V gene TRBV20-1 combines with J gene TRBJ2-7, with D uncertain. The V end was cut by 5 bases, the J end by 3 bases, with 17 bases between. The CDR3 has 14 residues. CDR1 and CDR2 from the germline V gene are DFQATT and SNEGSKA (reference sequence). The CDR3 reads CSASSEGNRYEQYF. The DNA for the CDR3 is TGCAGTGCTTCGTCCGAAGGGAATCGCTACGAGCAGTACTTC.

This chain connects TRBV28 to TRBJ2-7, with D unclear. This CDR3 contains 11 residues. Germline V gene sequence: CDR1 MDHEN, CDR2 SYDVKM. Trimming cost V 7 bases and J 0 bases, with 4 bases left between them. The CDR3, as DNA: TGTGCCAGCAACCGCTCCTACGAGCAGTACTTC. It specifies CASNRSYEQYF.

The V gene is TRBV12-3 or TRBV12-4, the J gene TRBJ2-2; 8 bases map to TRBD2. Trimming at V came to 8 bases and at J to 7 bases, leaving 9 bases not matched to a gene. The CDR3 sequence is 14 residues long. CDR3 amino acids: CASAGSREVGELFF. For the CDR3, the DNA is TGTGCCAGCGCTGGGTCGCGGGAGGTCGGGGAGCTGTTTTTT.

The chain joins TRBV20-1 to TRBJ2-5, with unresolved D. CDR1 DFQATT and CDR2 SNEGSKA come from the germline V gene (reference sequence). The CDR3 has 10 amino acids. Deletions cut 3 bases from V and 4 bases from J, with 3 bases between. In DNA, the CDR3 is TGCAGTGCTAGGAGAGAGACCCAGTACTTC. Amino acid sequence: CSARRETQYF.

This clonotype was recorded many times. This chain links TRBV6-1 with TRBJ2-7; possible D gene TRBD2, 6 bases. Germline V CDR1 and CDR2: MNHNS, SASEGT. CDR3 length: 16 residues. V lost 4 bases and J 0 bases, leaving 16 bases between the germline ends. The CDR3 region has the DNA TGTGCCAGCAGTGGAGTGGGGGGACGGAACTCCTACGAGCAGTACTTC. As protein: CASSGVGGRNSYEQYF.